This TCR beta chain came from a study of vaccination effects on CD4 cells after COVID-19. The table came from immunoSEQ multiplex PCR; TCRdb's copy has only in-frame clones and leaves some out. The sample yields around 47,000 clones, about three quarters seen once. The sample holds one count of this clone. Its antigen is undetermined. The same CDR3 is also encoded by other DNA sequences in this sample. The CDR3 has 15 residues. Germline-derived CDR1 and CDR2 are KGHDR and SFDVKD. V trimming: 4 bases; J trimming: 3 bases; junction bases outside the gene matches: 5. Expansion with viral peptide pools was applied to antigen-specific CD4+ T cells by the ViraFEST assay prior to sequencing. Following a roughly 11-day culture, CD4+ T cells were purified. The person acquired a PCR-confirmed SARS-CoV-2 infection between March and December 2020. Culturing of some 2 million PBMC per well took place with around 10 IU/ml IL-2 and around 10 ug/ml peptides. In the cultures, half the medium was exchanged for IL-2 medium on days 3 and 7.

The TCR originated in a human donor who had a prior SARS-CoV-2 infection. Sequencing was performed on CD4+ T cells from PBMCs cultured with a peptide pool, taken before COVID-19 vaccination. The chain couples TRBV24-1 to TRBJ1-1, with 9 positions matching TRBD1. The CDR3 nucleotides read TGTGCCACCAGTGACCCCCGACAGGGGGACACTGAAGCTTTCTTT. Residues: CATSDPRQGDTEAFF.